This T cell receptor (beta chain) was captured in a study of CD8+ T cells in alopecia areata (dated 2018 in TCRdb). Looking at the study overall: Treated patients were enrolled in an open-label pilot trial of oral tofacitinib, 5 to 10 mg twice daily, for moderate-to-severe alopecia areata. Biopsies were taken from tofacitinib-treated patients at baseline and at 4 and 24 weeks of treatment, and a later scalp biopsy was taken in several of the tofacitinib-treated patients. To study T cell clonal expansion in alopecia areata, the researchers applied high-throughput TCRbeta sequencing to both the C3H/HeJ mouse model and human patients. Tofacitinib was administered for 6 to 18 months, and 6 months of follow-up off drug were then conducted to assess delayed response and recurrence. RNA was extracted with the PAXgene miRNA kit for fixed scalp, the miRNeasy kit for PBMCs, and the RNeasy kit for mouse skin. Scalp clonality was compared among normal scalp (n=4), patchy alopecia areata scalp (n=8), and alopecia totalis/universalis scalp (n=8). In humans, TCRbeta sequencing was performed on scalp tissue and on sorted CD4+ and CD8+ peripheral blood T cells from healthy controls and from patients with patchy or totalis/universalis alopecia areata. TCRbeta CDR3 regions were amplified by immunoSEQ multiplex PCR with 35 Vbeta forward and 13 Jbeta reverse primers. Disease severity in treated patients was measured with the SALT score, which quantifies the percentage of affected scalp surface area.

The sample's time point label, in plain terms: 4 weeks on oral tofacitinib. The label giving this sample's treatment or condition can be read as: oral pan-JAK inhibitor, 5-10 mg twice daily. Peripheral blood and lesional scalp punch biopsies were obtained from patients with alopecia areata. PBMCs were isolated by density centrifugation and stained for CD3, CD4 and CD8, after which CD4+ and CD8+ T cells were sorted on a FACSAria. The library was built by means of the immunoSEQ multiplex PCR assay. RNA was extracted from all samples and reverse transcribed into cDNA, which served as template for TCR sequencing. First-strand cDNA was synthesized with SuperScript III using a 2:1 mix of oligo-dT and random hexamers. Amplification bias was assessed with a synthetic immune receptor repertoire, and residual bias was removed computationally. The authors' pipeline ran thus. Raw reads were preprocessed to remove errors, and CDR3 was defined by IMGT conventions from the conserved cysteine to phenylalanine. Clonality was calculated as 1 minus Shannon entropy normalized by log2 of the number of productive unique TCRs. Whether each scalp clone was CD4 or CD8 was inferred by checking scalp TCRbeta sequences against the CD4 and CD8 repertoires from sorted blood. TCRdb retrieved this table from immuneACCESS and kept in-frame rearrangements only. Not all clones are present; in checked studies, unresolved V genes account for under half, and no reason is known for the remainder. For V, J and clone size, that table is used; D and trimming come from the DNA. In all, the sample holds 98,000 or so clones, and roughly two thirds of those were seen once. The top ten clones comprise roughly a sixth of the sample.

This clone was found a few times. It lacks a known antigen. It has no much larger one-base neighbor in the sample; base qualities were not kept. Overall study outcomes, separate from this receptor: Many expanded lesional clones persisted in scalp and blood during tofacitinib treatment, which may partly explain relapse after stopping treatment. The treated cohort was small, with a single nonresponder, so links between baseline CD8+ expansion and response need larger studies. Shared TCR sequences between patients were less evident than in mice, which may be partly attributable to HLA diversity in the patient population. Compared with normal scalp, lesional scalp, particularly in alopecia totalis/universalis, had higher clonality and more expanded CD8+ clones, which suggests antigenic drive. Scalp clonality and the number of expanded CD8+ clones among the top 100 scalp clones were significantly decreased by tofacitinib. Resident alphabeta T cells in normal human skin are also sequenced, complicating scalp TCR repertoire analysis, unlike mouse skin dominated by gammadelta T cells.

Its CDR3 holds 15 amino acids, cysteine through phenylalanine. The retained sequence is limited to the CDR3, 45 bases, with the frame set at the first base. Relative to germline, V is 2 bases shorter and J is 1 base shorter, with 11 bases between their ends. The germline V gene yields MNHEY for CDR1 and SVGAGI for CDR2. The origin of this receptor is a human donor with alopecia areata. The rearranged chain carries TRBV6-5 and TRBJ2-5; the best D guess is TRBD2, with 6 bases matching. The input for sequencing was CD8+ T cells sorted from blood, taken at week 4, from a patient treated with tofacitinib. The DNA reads TGTGCCAGCAGTTACCTTGGGGGGACCCAAGAGACCCAGTACTTC. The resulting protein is CASSYLGGTQETQYF.